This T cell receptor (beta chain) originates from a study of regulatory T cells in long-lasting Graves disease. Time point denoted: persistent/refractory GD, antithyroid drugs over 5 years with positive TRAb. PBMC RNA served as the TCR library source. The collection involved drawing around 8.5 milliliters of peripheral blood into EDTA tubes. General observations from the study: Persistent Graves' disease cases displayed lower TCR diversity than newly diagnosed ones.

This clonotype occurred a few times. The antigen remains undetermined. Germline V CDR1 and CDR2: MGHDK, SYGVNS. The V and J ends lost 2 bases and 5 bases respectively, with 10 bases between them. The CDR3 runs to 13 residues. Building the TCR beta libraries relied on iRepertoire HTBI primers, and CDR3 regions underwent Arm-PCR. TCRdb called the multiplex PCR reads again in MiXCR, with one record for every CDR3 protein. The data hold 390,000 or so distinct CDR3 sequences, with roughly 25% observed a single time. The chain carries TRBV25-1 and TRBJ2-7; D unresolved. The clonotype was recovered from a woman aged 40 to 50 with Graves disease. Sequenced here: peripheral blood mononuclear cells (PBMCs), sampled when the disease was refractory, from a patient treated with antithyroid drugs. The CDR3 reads CASSEKRRDEQYF. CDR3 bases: TGTGCCAGCAGTGAAAAAAGAAGGGACGAGCAGTACTTC.